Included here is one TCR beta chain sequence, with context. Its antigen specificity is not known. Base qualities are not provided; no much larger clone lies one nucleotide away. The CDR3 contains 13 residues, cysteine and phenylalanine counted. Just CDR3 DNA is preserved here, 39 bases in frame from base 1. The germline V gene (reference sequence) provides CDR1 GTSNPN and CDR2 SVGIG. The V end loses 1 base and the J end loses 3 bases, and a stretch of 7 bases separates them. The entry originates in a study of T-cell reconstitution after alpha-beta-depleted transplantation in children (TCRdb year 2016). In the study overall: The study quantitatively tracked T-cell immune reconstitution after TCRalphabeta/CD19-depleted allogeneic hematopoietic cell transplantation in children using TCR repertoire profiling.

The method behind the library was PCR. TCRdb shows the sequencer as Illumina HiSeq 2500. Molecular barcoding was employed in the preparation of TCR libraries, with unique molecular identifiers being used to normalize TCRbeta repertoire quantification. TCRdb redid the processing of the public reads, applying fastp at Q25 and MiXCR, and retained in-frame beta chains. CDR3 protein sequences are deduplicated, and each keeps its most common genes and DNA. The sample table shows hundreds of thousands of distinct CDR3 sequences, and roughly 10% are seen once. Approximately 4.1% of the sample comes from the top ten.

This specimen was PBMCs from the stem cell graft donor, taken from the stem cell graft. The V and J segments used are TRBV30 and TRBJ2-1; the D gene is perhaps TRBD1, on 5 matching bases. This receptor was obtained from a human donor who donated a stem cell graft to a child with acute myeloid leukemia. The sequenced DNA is TGTGCCTGGAGTGGACAGAACTACAATGAGCAGTTCTTC. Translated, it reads CAWSGQNYNEQFF.